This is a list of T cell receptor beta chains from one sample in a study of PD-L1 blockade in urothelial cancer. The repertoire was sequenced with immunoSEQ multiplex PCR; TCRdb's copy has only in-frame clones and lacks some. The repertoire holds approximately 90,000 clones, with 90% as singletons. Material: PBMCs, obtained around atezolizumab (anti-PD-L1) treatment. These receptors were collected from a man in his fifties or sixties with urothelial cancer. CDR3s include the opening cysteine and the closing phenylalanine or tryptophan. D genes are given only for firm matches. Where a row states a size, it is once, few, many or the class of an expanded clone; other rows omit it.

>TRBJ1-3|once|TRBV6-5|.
CASRSIRAGNTIYF
TGTGCCAGCAGGTCAATCAGGGCTGGAAACACCATATATTTT
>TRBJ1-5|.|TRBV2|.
CASSDWTDNQPQHF
TGTGCCAGCAGTGATTGGACAGACAATCAGCCCCAGCATTTT
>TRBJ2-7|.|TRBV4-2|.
CASSQDRDEQYF
TGTGCCAGCAGCCAAGACCGGGACGAGCAGTACTTC
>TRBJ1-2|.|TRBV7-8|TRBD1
CASSSPGQLYTF
TGTGCCAGCAGCTCACCGGGACAGCTATACACCTTC
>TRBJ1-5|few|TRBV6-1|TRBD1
CASRGGQGGQPQHF
TGTGCCAGCAGGGGAGGACAGGGAGGTCAGCCCCAGCATTTT
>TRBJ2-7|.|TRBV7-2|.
CASSLSGSNEQYF
TGTGCCAGCAGCTTATCTGGTAGCAACGAGCAGTACTTC
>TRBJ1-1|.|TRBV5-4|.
CASSRSALNTEAFF
TGTGCCAGCAGCCGATCAGCGTTGAACACTGAAGCTTTCTTT
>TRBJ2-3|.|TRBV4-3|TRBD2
CASSQGASGGGADTQYF
TGCGCCAGCAGCCAAGGGGCCAGTGGCGGGGGGGCAGATACGCAGTATTTT
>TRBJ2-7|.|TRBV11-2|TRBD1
CASTRTGPREQYF
TGTGCCAGCACCCGGACAGGGCCCCGCGAGCAGTACTTC
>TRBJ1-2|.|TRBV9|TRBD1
CASSRGTGGGYGYTF
TGTGCCAGCAGCAGGGGGACAGGGGGAGGCTATGGCTACACCTTC
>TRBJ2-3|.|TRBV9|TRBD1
CASSGIRQGLDTDTQYF
TGTGCCAGCAGCGGGATTCGACAGGGTCTTGACACAGATACGCAGTATTTT
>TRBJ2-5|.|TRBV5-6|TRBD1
CASSLSTGAVMETQYF
TGTGCCAGCAGCTTGAGTACAGGGGCGGTTATGGAGACCCAGTACTTC
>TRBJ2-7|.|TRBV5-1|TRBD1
CASSDPGQGALYEQYF
TGCGCCAGCAGCGATCCGGGACAGGGGGCCCTCTACGAGCAGTACTTC
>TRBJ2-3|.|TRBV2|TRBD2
CASSPQGAGEVNTQYF
TGTGCCAGCAGTCCCCAGGGAGCGGGAGAAGTTAATACGCAGTATTTT
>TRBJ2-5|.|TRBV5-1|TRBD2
CASSLSPGTSGKETQYF
TGCGCCAGCAGCCTGAGTCCCGGGACTAGCGGAAAAGAGACCCAGTACTTC
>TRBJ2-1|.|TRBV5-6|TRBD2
CASSLTGGRGDYNEQFF
TGTGCCAGCAGCTTAACGGGGGGGAGAGGGGACTACAATGAGCAGTTCTTC
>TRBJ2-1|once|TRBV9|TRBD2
CASSVSRLAGDYNEQFF
TGTGCCAGCAGCGTCTCTCGACTAGCGGGAGACTACAATGAGCAGTTCTTC
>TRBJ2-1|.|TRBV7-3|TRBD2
CASSPSGYSGYNEQFF
TGTGCCAGCAGCCCCTCCGGCTATAGCGGGTACAATGAGCAGTTCTTC
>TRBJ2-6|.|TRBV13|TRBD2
CASSLGLQRESSGANVLTF
TGTGCCAGCAGCTTAGGCCTACAGCGGGAGAGCTCTGGGGCCAACGTCCTGACTTTC
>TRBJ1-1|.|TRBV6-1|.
CASIGQMNTEAFF
TGTGCCAGCATAGGACAGATGAACACTGAAGCTTTCTTT